This T cell receptor (beta chain) was captured by sequencing in a study of T cells in Graves' hyperthyroidism and ophthalmopathy. Regarding the study as a whole: Most thyroid-expanded clonotypes above 0.001 were also found in blood. A model of 13 V-J pairs discriminated ophthalmopathy from stable hyperthyroidism.

The sample holds many counts of this clonotype. What it recognizes is unknown. Reasons for excluding patients were uncontrolled infection, other autoimmune disease, pregnancy or lactation. The source of the PBMCs was around 10 ml of fresh peripheral blood. Template material for amplifying TCR beta CDR3 regions consisted of RNA transcripts. With the HTBI primer set, the TCR CDR3 went through a first round of RT-PCR. A single record per CDR3 protein comes from TCRdb applying MiXCR to the multiplex PCR reads. The sample has 640,000 or so distinct CDR3 sequences; approximately 14% are singletons. CDR1 is SGDLS, CDR2 YYNGEE, per germline. V gave up 3 bases and J gave up 5 bases, with 15 bases separating them. The length of the CDR3 is 15 residues.

This TCR was sampled from a woman in her late teens or twenties with Graves' ophthalmopathy. Sequenced material: blood. The chain couples TRBV9 to TRBJ2-1, with D perhaps matching TRBD1 (6 bases). The CDR3 is CASSDGQPYHNEQFF. CDR3 sequence (DNA): TGTGCCAGCAGCGATGGACAGCCCTACCACAATGAGCAGTTCTTC.